This T cell receptor beta chain was identified in a study of cytomegalovirus exposure and HLA in healthy donors. A multiplex PCR was run with 60 Vbeta primers and 13 Jbeta primers. The method was immunoSEQ multiplex PCR; TCRdb's version includes in-frame clones alone and lacks a portion of them. The sample includes roughly 150,000 clones, 80% of them seen just once. Regarding the study as a whole: Per a prior analysis, the majority of TCR beta V segments were productive roughly 90% or roughly 30% of the time. Researchers reported in a later analysis that common viral pathogens appeared linked to several top clusters.

The CDR3 runs to 14 residues. Germline V gene data show CDR1 as MNHEY and CDR2 as SMNVEV (reference sequence). V dropped 0 bases and J dropped 4 bases, with 9 bases sitting between them. This clone showed up just once. What it recognizes is unknown. The source of this sequence is a man aged 18 to 29 in good health and CMV-seropositive. The sample taken for sequencing was PBMCs. The chain uses TRBV27 and TRBJ1-2; D uncertain. The CDR3 region is CASSLSGTFYGYTF. CDR3 coding DNA: TGTGCCAGCAGTTTATCGGGCACTTTCTATGGCTACACCTTC.